The clone carrying this T cell receptor (beta chain) has only a few counts. Its antigen is unidentified. TCRdb re-analysed the RT-PCR reads in MiXCR, keeping a single row per CDR3 protein. The sample yields approximately 17,000 distinct CDR3 sequences, around 65% seen once. The data derive from a study of yellow fever vaccine responses in identical twins. Study-level points and caveats: Reportedly, the response of twins' T cells to the vaccine seemed partly convergent, partly personalized.

The V gene lost 5 bases and the J gene lost 1 base, with 2 bases spanning the gap. CDR1 is MDHEN and CDR2 is SYDVKM in the germline V gene. The CDR3 runs to 11 residues. The rearrangement uses TRBV28 and TRBJ1-1; no firm D call. The receptor was derived from a woman between 18 and 29 years old who received the yellow fever vaccine. Sample: T cells from blood (PBMCs), unsorted or a sorted subset (not recorded which), taken before or after yellow fever vaccination (not recorded which). In DNA form, the CDR3 reads TGTGCCAGCAGTGAGAACACTGAAGCTTTCTTT. Its protein product is CASSENTEAFF.